This T cell receptor (beta chain) was identified in a study of PD-1 blockade in classical Hodgkin lymphoma. Time point: newly diagnosed, previously untreated cHL patient sample. This CDR3 has 13 residues. The V gene lost 3 bases and the J gene lost 6 bases, with 15 bases spanning the gap. Germline V gives CDR1 SQVTM, CDR2 ANQGSEA. General study findings and limits: Repertoire difference causes, possibly disease activity or prior therapy, remain undefined.

Profiled with immunoSEQ multiplex PCR; TCRdb holds only in-frame clones, not every one. Counted here are some 70,000 clones, nearly 95% occurring once; the ten biggest clones make up roughly 2.7%. Points on this clone: What it binds is not known.

Material: peripheral blood mononuclear cells (PBMCs). The clonotype was recovered from a human donor with classical Hodgkin lymphoma. V gene TRBV29-1 combines with J gene TRBJ2-7, with a tentative D call TRBD2 (5 bases). The CDR3 sequence: CSVEQERAGEQYF. CDR3 bases: TGCAGCGTTGAGCAGGAGAGGGCCGGCGAGCAGTACTTC.